This is a list of T cell receptor beta chains from one sample in a study of blood T cell repertoires in COVID-19. Using immunoSEQ multiplex PCR, the repertoire was profiled, and TCRdb retains in-frame clones only, with some absent. There are more than 95,000 clones in the sample; approximately 80% occur only once, and around 25% lies in the top ten. Sequences were obtained from peripheral blood. These receptors were taken from a human donor in a cohort sampled during active COVID-19. Both conserved end residues are part of each CDR3. The D gene is left open where the match is weak. A clone size is listed for some rows: how often the clone was seen (once, few, many), or a class if it is expanded.

>TRBV18|TRBD1|TRBJ2-4|NA
CASSPGDRNIQYF
TGTGCCAGCTCACCGGGGGACAGAAACATTCAGTACTTC
>TRBV9|TRBD2|TRBJ2-3|NA
CASRPGLAQLTDTQYF
TGTGCCAGCAGGCCGGGACTAGCGCAACTCACAGATACGCAGTATTTT
>TRBV28|NA|TRBJ2-6|NA
CASSLLPTPSGSGANVLTF
TGTGCCAGCAGTTTATTGCCAACCCCCAGTGGTTCTGGGGCCAACGTCCTGACTTTC
>TRBV9|NA|TRBJ1-2|NA
CASSVLAGPYGYTF
TGTGCCAGCAGCGTCCTCGCAGGGCCTTATGGCTACACCTTC
>TRBV5-1|NA|TRBJ2-3|few
CASSLMLDGTDTQYF
TGCGCCAGCAGCTTGATGCTAGATGGCACAGATACGCAGTATTTT
>TRBV4-3|TRBD1|TRBJ1-2|NA
CASSQDVVGQGRGYTF
TGCGCCAGCAGCCAAGATGTCGTAGGACAGGGACGGGGCTACACCTTC
>TRBV3-1/TRBV3-2|NA|TRBJ1-2|NA
CASSLATGTYYGYTF
TGTGCCAGCAGCCTCGCGACCGGGACATACTATGGCTACACCTTC
>TRBV19|NA|TRBJ2-3|many
CASSIGRGHTDTQYF
TGTGCCAGTAGTATTGGCAGGGGACACACAGATACGCAGTATTTT
>TRBV9|TRBD2|TRBJ2-3|NA
CASSVVGGGSFADTQYF
TGTGCCAGCAGCGTAGTAGGTGGCGGGAGTTTCGCAGATACGCAGTATTTT
>TRBV28|NA|TRBJ1-1|NA
CASSSPIRRGNTEAFF
TGTGCCAGCAGTTCACCTATTCGCAGGGGGAACACTGAAGCTTTCTTT
>TRBV5-4|NA|TRBJ1-1|NA
CASSLESHNTEAFF
TGTGCCAGCAGCTTGGAGAGCCATAACACTGAAGCTTTCTTT
>TRBV10-3|NA|TRBJ1-2|NA
CAISAIIGQMTNYGYTF
TGTGCCATCAGTGCGATAATTGGACAGATGACTAACTATGGCTACACCTTC
>TRBV2|TRBD1|TRBJ2-4|NA
CASSEVGTGDANIQYF
TGTGCCAGCAGTGAAGTTGGGACAGGGGATGCGAACATTCAGTACTTC
>TRBV5-1|TRBD1|TRBJ1-2|NA
CASSFAPSTGGNYGYTF
TGCGCCAGCAGCTTTGCCCCCTCGACAGGGGGTAACTATGGCTACACCTTC
>TRBV19|TRBD1|TRBJ1-2|NA
CASSLRQGNYGYTF
TGTGCCAGTAGTCTAAGACAGGGCAACTATGGCTACACCTTC
>TRBV27|TRBD1|TRBJ2-7|NA
CASSDRGLNEQYF
TGTGCCAGCAGTGACAGGGGGCTAAACGAGCAGTACTTC
>TRBV5-1|NA|TRBJ2-3|NA
CASSLALNRLTDTQYF
TGCGCCAGCAGCTTGGCTCTGAACAGGCTCACAGATACGCAGTATTTT
>TRBV7-3|NA|TRBJ2-5|few
CASSSGGGAQETQYF
TGTGCCAGCAGCTCAGGAGGGGGGGCTCAAGAGACCCAGTACTTC
>TRBV28|NA|TRBJ1-6|NA
CASSPLRVTVSPLHF
TGTGCCAGCAGCCCCCTAAGAGTTACGGTTTCACCCCTCCACTTT
>TRBV28|NA|TRBJ1-1|NA
CASSLGGAGAEAFF
TGTGCCAGCAGTTTAGGGGGAGCGGGGGCTGAAGCTTTCTTT
>TRBV5-4|NA|TRBJ2-5|few
CASSFEQGSQETQYF
TGTGCCAGCAGCTTTGAGCAGGGGAGCCAAGAGACCCAGTACTTC
>TRBV27|NA|TRBJ2-3|few
CASSYSQDVSDTQYF
TGTGCCAGCAGTTATTCTCAGGATGTCTCAGATACGCAGTATTTT
>TRBV7-8|TRBD1|TRBJ1-1|NA
CASSTVVRGQDTEAFF
TGTGCCAGCAGCACCGTAGTCAGGGGGCAGGACACTGAAGCTTTCTTT
>TRBV14|NA|TRBJ2-1|NA
CASSPVPGGEQFF
TGTGCCAGCAGCCCCGTTCCCGGGGGTGAGCAGTTCTTC
>TRBV7-2|TRBD1|TRBJ1-2|NA
CASTGTGDYGYTF
TGTGCCAGCACCGGGACAGGGGACTATGGCTACACCTTC
>TRBV4-2|NA|TRBJ2-3|few
CASSQVAGLTDTQYF
TGTGCCAGCAGCCAAGTGGCGGGACTCACAGATACGCAGTATTTT
>TRBV7-7|TRBD2|TRBJ2-5|once
CASSRTSGAAQETQYF
TGTGCTAGCAGCCGGACTAGCGGGGCGGCACAAGAGACCCAGTACTTC
>TRBV7-2|NA|TRBJ1-3|NA
CASSPGFFSGNTIYF
TGTGCCAGCAGCCCGGGGTTTTTCTCTGGAAACACCATATATTTT
>TRBV7-8|NA|TRBJ1-5|NA
CASSLGGGASNQPQHF
TGTGCCAGCAGCTTAGGTGGGGGGGCGAGCAATCAGCCCCAGCATTTT
>TRBV7-7|TRBD1|TRBJ1-4|NA
CASSLTGVANEKLFF
TGTGCTAGCAGCTTAACAGGGGTAGCTAATGAAAAACTGTTTTTT
>TRBV7-9|NA|TRBJ2-2|NA
CASSLQTGAGTGELFF
TGTGCCAGCAGCCTTCAGACGGGAGCGGGCACCGGGGAGCTGTTTTTT
>TRBV7-3|NA|TRBJ2-1|few
CASSSQTTLVEQFF
TGTGCCAGCAGCTCTCAAACTACCCTGGTTGAGCAGTTCTTC
>TRBV2|TRBD1|TRBJ1-5|NA
CASSLDRDRVGQPQHF
TGTGCCAGCAGTCTAGACCGGGACAGGGTAGGTCAGCCCCAGCATTTT
>TRBV6-2/TRBV6-3|NA|TRBJ2-5|few
CASSTEIETQYF
TGTGCCAGCAGTACCGAGATCGAGACCCAGTACTTC
>TRBV19|NA|TRBJ1-6|NA
CASTPSRGTPLHF
TGTGCCAGTACCCCCTCGCGGGGGACACCCCTCCACTTT
>TRBV4-2|NA|TRBJ1-2|NA
CASSQANKGYTF
TGTGCCAGCAGCCAAGCTAATAAGGGCTACACCTTC
>TRBV7-2|NA|TRBJ1-2|NA
CASSLSTRGYTF
TGTGCCAGCAGCTTATCTACTCGAGGCTACACCTTC
>TRBV3-1/TRBV3-2|NA|TRBJ1-5|NA
CASSQSEANQPQHF
TGTGCCAGCAGCCAGAGCGAGGCCAATCAGCCCCAGCATTTT
>TRBV11-3|NA|TRBJ1-1|NA
CASSLTTNTEAFF
TGTGCCAGCAGCTTGACAACCAACACTGAAGCTTTCTTT
>TRBV11-2|TRBD1|TRBJ2-3|NA
CASSPRQGRTDTQYF
TGTGCCAGCAGCCCCAGACAGGGGCGCACAGATACGCAGTATTTT
>TRBV10-3|NA|TRBJ2-1|NA
CAITLQGSYNEQFF
TGTGCCATCACTCTACAGGGTTCATACAATGAGCAGTTCTTC
>TRBV7-8|TRBD2|TRBJ2-1|NA
CASSLSSGTPVTSGLYNEQFF
TGTGCCAGCAGCTTATCTTCCGGGACACCAGTGACTAGCGGGCTCTACAATGAGCAGTTCTTC
>TRBV6-5|TRBD1|TRBJ2-4|NA
CASSHGDSPHIQYF
TGTGCCAGCAGCCACGGGGACAGCCCGCACATTCAGTACTTC
>TRBV18|TRBD1|TRBJ2-1|NA
CASSPFKDRAHEQFF
TGTGCCAGCTCGCCCTTTAAGGACAGGGCTCATGAGCAGTTCTTC
>TRBV7-9|NA|TRBJ1-2|NA
CASSSTVRGGYTF
TGTGCCAGCAGCTCGACCGTTCGGGGTGGCTACACCTTC